Shown below are 23 T cell receptor beta chains from a single sample sequenced in a study of T cell repertoires in cytomegalovirus infection. TCRdb re-derived calls from the reads in MiXCR, one entry per CDR3 protein. The table shows about 140,000 distinct CDR3 sequences, with roughly 6% occurring only once. Sequencing was carried out using PBMCs. These receptors came from a human donor in good health (CMV status not recorded). Some clones in this sample may be carry-over from other donors' samples.

This clonotype appeared a few times. CDR3 region: CASSLGVGGGGEAFF. The CDR3, as DNA: TGCGCCAGCAGCTTGGGAGTTGGGGGGGGCGGTGAAGCTTTCTTT. The chain is built from TRBV5-1 and TRBJ1-1; a possible D gene is TRBD1 (6 bases). Germline V gene data show CDR1 as SGHRS and CDR2 as YFSETQ. The CDR3 is 15 residues long. The germline V and J ends were trimmed by 0 bases and 7 bases, with 16 bases remaining between them.

The sample holds many counts of this clonotype. The chain carries TRBV27 and TRBJ2-3; TRBD1 might be the D (5 bases). The CDR3 is 16 amino acids. Germline values: CDR1 MNHEY, CDR2 SMNVEV (reference sequence). V lost 5 bases and J 2 bases, leaving 17 bases between the germline ends. The CDR3 sequence: CASSPRQLPYTDTQYF. The CDR3 region has the DNA TGTGCCAGCAGTCCTCGACAGCTTCCTTACACAGATACGCAGTATTTT.

This clonotype was seen ten or more times. This chain connects TRBV20-1 to TRBJ2-1; D gene unclear. CDR1 DFQATT and CDR2 SNEGSKA come from the germline V gene (reference sequence). V was trimmed by 3 bases and J by 8 bases, leaving 11 bases between them. The CDR3 is made up of 12 amino acids. The CDR3 nucleotides read TGCAGTGCTAGGGACGACCTGCATGAGCAGTTCTTC. This sequence encodes CSARDDLHEQFF.

This clonotype is classed as medium-sized. V is TRBV7-2 and J is TRBJ1-1; 10 nucleotides align to TRBD1. The length of the CDR3 is 18 residues. The V gene's germline CDR1 is SGHTA and CDR2 FQGNSA. With 2 bases clipped from V and 0 bases from J, the junction kept 9 bases outside the gene matches. In DNA, the CDR3 is TGTGCCAGCAGCTTAAGGGGGGGGACAGGGGCCCTGAACACTGAAGCTTTCTTT. Encoded protein: CASSLRGGTGALNTEAFF. Supplemented by reference TRBV7-2 and TRBJ1-1, the full variable domain reads GAGVSQSPSNKVTEKGKDVELRCDPISGHTALYWYRQSLGQGLEFLIYFQGNSAPDKSGLPSDRFSAERTGGSVSTLTIQRTQQEDSAVYLCASSLRGGTGALNTEAFFGQGTRLTVV.

This clonotype was recorded at least ten times. V usage is TRBV7-2 and J usage is TRBJ2-3, with 8 bases identical to TRBD1. The V segment lost 1 base and the J segment 2 bases; nucleotides outside the gene matches: 2. Germline V gives CDR1 SGHTA, CDR2 FQGNSA. The CDR3 length is 15 residues. The CDR3 region has the DNA TGTGCCAGCAGCTTAGGACAGGGGAACACAGATACGCAGTATTTT. Protein sequence: CASSLGQGNTDTQYF.

This clonotype was detected many times. This chain uses TRBV28 with TRBJ1-1; 10 nucleotides match TRBD1. With 6 bases clipped from V and 3 bases from J, the junction kept 16 bases outside the gene matches. Germline CDR1 reads MDHEN; CDR2 reads SYDVKM. This CDR3 comprises 18 residues. Here the CDR3 reads CASRLAGTGERPDTEAFF. The CDR3 nucleotides read TGTGCCAGCAGACTAGCAGGGACAGGGGAGCGGCCAGACACTGAAGCTTTCTTT.

There are many counts of this clonotype. V is TRBV2 and J is TRBJ2-5; no clear D. This CDR3 spans 15 amino acids. Germline V gene data show CDR1 as SNHLY and CDR2 as FYNNEI. With 5 bases removed from V and 1 base from J, the gap between germline ends came to 14 bases. DNA of the CDR3: TGTGCCAGCAGTCTATCACCTAGTCCCCAAGAGACCCAGTACTTC. It translates to CASSLSPSPQETQYF.

This rearrangement joins TRBV12-3 or TRBV12-4 to TRBJ1-4; D uncertain. The CDR3 sequence is 15 residues long. V dropped 1 base and J dropped 3 bases, with 9 bases sitting between them. The CDR3: CASSLGGVANEKLFF. The CDR3 DNA reads TGTGCCAGCAGTTTAGGTGGAGTGGCTAATGAAAAACTGTTTTTT.

This clonotype has a count of ten or more. The V call is TRBV2, the J call TRBJ1-6; perhaps TRBD1 as D (6 bases). The V and J ends lost 6 bases and 7 bases respectively, with 16 bases between them. Per germline, CDR1 SNHLY and CDR2 FYNNEI. The CDR3 covers 15 residues. CDR3 protein: CASSWAGVGNSPLHF. The CDR3 coding sequence is TGTGCCAGCAGCTGGGCAGGGGTGGGAAATTCACCCCTCCACTTT.

There are many counts of this clonotype. The gene calls are TRBV7-2 and TRBJ1-1; TRBD1 aligns across 8 bases. J was trimmed by 7 bases and V by 6 bases; bases with no gene match: 7. The CDR3 loop spans 13 amino acids. The germline CDR1 and CDR2 sequences are SGHTA and FQGNSA. The CDR3 nucleotides read TGTGCCAGCAGGACTGACAGGGGCGATGAAGCTTTCTTT. Translating gives CASRTDRGDEAFF.

This clonotype was detected ten times or more. This chain links TRBV7-2 with TRBJ2-3, with D possibly being TRBD1 (6 bases). This CDR3 spans 15 amino acids. Trimming took off 1 base at V and 4 bases at J, with 12 bases between the two ends. The V gene's germline CDR1 is SGHTA and CDR2 FQGNSA. The CDR3 reads CASSLDRDIADTQYF. CDR3 coding DNA: TGTGCCAGCAGCTTAGACAGGGATATCGCAGATACGCAGTATTTT.

As for this clonotype: Since a much larger clone is just one base distant, this may be a read error. The chain recombines TRBV7-2 with TRBJ2-3; a possible D gene is TRBD2 (7 bases). Trimming took off 8 bases at V and 2 bases at J, with 17 bases between the two ends. Per germline, CDR1 SGHTA and CDR2 FQGNSA. The CDR3 length is 15 residues. CDR3 protein: CASRPRAGATDTQYF. CDR3 nucleotides: TGTGCCAGCCGCCCCAGGGCGGGGGCCACAGATACGCAGTATTTT.

This clonotype was picked up many times. The chain combines TRBV7-2 with TRBJ1-1, with D unclear. This CDR3 has 14 amino acids. V shed 5 bases and J shed 3 bases, with 13 bases lying between them. The germline CDR1 and CDR2 sequences are SGHTA and FQGNSA. CDR3 nucleotide sequence: TGTGCCAGCAGCCTAGGGAGGAGGGACACTGAAGCTTTCTTT. It translates to CASSLGRRDTEAFF.

This clonotype was counted at least ten times. V is TRBV7-2 and J is TRBJ2-4; 8 bases are shared with TRBD2. Germline lookup yields CDR1 SGHTA and CDR2 FQGNSA. This CDR3 region has 14 residues. V lost 3 bases, J lost 8 bases, and 6 bases stayed unmatched. The CDR3 DNA sequence: TGTGCCAGCAGCTTCTCCGGGGGGGCCCACATTCAGTACTTC. Its protein is CASSFSGGAHIQYF.

The chain combines TRBV10-3 with TRBJ2-5; 8 nucleotides agree with TRBD2. With 7 bases clipped from V and 7 bases from J, the junction kept 8 bases outside the gene matches. Germline V gene data show CDR1 as ENHRY and CDR2 as SYGVKD. This CDR3 spans 13 amino acids. DNA of the CDR3: TGTGCCATCACCCCGGGAGGGGATGTGACCCAGTACTTC. This encodes CAITPGGDVTQYF.

The sample holds many counts of this clonotype. The chain uses TRBV7-2 and TRBJ2-3; maybe TRBD2 (5 bases). The length of the CDR3 is 15 residues. Trimming shortened V by 4 bases and J by 0 bases, and 11 bases separated the two germline ends. CDR1 is SGHTA and CDR2 is FQGNSA in the germline V gene. The CDR3 DNA is TGTGCCAGCAGCTCACTAGGCCCAAGCACAGATACGCAGTATTTT. As protein: CASSSLGPSTDTQYF.

The sample holds many counts of this clonotype. This rearrangement joins TRBV7-2 to TRBJ1-5, with D possibly being TRBD1 (5 bases). The V and J ends lost 1 base and 4 bases respectively, with 14 bases between them. CDR3 length: 16 residues. Germline V gene sequence: CDR1 SGHTA, CDR2 FQGNSA. CDR3 region: CASSLVDEGSNQPQHF. CDR3 DNA sequence: TGTGCCAGCAGCTTAGTAGATGAGGGGTCAAATCAGCCCCAGCATTTT.

This chain connects TRBV29-1 to TRBJ1-4; D ambiguous. The CDR3 runs 13 residues. V was pared by 0 bases and J by 10 bases, with 12 bases between. The germline V gene has CDR1 SQVTM and CDR2 ANQGSEA. DNA of the CDR3: TGCAGCGTTGAAGATTGGGGAGGCGGAAAACTGTTTTTT. This encodes CSVEDWGGGKLFF.

There are many counts of this clonotype. This rearrangement joins TRBV19 to TRBJ1-5; D is perhaps TRBD1 (5 bases). Germline CDR1 reads LNHDA; CDR2 reads SQIVND (reference sequence). The CDR3 is made up of 13 amino acids. Trimming took off 7 bases at V and 9 bases at J, with 16 bases between the two ends. The CDR3 region is CASTDRGLRPQHF. The CDR3 DNA reads TGTGCCAGTACCGATCGGGGGTTGCGGCCCCAGCATTTT.

This clonotype was detected many times. J is TRBJ2-7 and V is TRBV7-8; the D call may be TRBD1 or TRBD2 (5 bases each). This CDR3 region has 14 residues. Trimming cost V 5 bases and J 3 bases, with 14 bases left between them. The germline CDR1 and CDR2 sequences are SGHVS and FQNEAQ. CDR3 DNA sequence: TGTGCCAGCAGCCCTCCGGGGCCAGACTACGAGCAGTACTTC. Its translation: CASSPPGPDYEQYF.

This clonotype appeared many times. The chain uses TRBV7-2 and TRBJ1-1, with D hard to call. Germline V CDR1 and CDR2: SGHTA, FQGNSA. CDR3 length: 15 residues. Trimming took off 1 base at V and 7 bases at J, with 16 bases between the two ends. The CDR3 sequence is CASSLEEFGMSEAFF. DNA of the CDR3: TGTGCCAGCAGCTTAGAGGAGTTCGGGATGAGTGAAGCTTTCTTT.

At least ten counts were recorded for this clonotype. This chain links TRBV7-2 with TRBJ2-2, with D perhaps TRBD1 (5 bases). Trimming shortened V by 0 bases and J by 4 bases, and 12 bases separated the two germline ends. Germline V gene data show CDR1 as SGHTA and CDR2 as FQGNSA. The CDR3 extends over 16 amino acids. The CDR3 bases are TGTGCCAGCAGCTTAGCGCCGGGCAGGGCCACCGGGGAGCTGTTTTTT. Amino acid sequence: CASSLAPGRATGELFF.

In its sample, this clonotype was seen many times. This rearrangement joins TRBV29-1 to TRBJ1-1; 9 nucleotides align to TRBD1. This CDR3 contains 14 residues. Trimming cost V 7 bases and J 5 bases; bases outside gene matches: 11. Germline V CDR1 and CDR2: SQVTM, ANQGSEA. This CDR3 reads CSAGRTGGRTEAFF. The CDR3 nucleotides read TGCAGCGCCGGAAGAACAGGGGGCCGGACTGAAGCTTTCTTT. Together with reference TRBV29-1 and TRBJ1-1, the CDR3 gives the full variable domain: SAVISQKPSRDICQRGTSLTIQCQVDSQVTMMFWYRQQPGQSLTLIATANQGSEATYESGFVIDKFPISRPNLTFSTLTVSNMSPEDSSIYLCSAGRTGGRTEAFFGQGTRLTVV.